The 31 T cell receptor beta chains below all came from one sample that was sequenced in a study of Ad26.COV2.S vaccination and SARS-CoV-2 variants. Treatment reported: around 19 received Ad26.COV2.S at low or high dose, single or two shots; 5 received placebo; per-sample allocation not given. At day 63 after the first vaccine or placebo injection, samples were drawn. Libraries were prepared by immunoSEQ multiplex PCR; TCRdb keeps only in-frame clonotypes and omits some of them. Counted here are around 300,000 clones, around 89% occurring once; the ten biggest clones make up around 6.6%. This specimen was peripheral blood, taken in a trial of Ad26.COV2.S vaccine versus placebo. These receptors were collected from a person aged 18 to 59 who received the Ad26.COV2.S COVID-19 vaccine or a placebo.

For the CDR3, the DNA is TGTGCCAGCAGAGACTCAAACACTGAGCAGTTCTTC. Its protein product is CASRDSNTEQFF. The rearrangement uses TRBV7-3 and TRBJ2-1; D not resolved. V was clipped by 6 bases and J by 9 bases, with 12 bases between them. This CDR3 is built from 12 residues. CDR1 is SGHTA and CDR2 is FQGTGA in the germline V gene.

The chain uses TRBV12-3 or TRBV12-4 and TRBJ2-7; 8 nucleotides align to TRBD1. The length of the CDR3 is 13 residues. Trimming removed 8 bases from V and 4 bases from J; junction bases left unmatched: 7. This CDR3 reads CASGWQGAYEQYF. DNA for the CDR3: TGTGCCAGCGGGTGGCAGGGGGCGTACGAGCAGTACTTC.

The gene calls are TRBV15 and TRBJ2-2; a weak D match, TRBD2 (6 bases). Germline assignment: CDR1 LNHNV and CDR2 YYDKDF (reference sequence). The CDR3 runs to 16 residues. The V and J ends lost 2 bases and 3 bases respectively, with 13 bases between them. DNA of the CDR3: TGTGCCACCAGCAGAACCCGGAGGGTGGACACCGGGGAGCTGTTTTTT. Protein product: CATSRTRRVDTGELFF.

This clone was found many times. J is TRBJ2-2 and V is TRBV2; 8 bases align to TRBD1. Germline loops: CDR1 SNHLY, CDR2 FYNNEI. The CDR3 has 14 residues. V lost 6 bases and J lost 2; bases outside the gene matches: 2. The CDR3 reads CASRDRVNTGELFF. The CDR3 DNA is TGTGCCAGCAGGGACAGGGTAAACACCGGGGAGCTGTTTTTT.

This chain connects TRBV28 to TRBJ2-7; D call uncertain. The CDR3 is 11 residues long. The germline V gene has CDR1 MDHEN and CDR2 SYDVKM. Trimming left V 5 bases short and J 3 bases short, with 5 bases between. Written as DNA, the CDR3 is TGTGCCAGCAGTGAAAACTACGAGCAGTACTTC. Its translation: CASSENYEQYF.

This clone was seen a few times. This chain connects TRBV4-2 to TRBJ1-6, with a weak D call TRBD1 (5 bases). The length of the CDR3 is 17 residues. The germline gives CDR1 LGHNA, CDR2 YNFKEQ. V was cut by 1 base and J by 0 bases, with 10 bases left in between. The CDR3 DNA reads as TGTGCCAGCAGCCAAGCGGGACTGAGCTCCTATAATTCACCCCTCCACTTT. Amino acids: CASSQAGLSSYNSPLHF.

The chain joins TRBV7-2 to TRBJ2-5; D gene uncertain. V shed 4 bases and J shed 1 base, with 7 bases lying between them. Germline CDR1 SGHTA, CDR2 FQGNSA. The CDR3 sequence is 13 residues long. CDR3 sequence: CASSWRSQETQYF. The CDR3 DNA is TGTGCCAGCAGCTGGAGATCCCAAGAGACCCAGTACTTC.

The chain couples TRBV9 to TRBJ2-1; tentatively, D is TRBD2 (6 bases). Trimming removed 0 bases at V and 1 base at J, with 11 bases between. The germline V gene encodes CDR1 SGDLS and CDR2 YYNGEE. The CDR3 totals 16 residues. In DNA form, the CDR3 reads TGTGCCAGCAGCGTAGTCGGGGGACCATCCTACAATGAGCAGTTCTTC. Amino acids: CASSVVGGPSYNEQFF.

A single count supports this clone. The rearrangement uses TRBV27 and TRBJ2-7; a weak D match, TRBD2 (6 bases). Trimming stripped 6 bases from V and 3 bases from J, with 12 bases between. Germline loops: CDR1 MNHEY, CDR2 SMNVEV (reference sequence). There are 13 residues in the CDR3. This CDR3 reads CASSLGGLYEQYF. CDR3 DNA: TGTGCCAGCAGCCTGGGGGGACTCTACGAGCAGTACTTC.

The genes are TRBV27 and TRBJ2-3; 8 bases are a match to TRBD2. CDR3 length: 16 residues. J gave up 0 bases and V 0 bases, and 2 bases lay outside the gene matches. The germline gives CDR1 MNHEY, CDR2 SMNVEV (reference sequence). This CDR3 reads CASSLSSGVSTDTQYF. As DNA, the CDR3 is TGTGCCAGCAGTTTATCTAGCGGGGTAAGCACAGATACGCAGTATTTT.

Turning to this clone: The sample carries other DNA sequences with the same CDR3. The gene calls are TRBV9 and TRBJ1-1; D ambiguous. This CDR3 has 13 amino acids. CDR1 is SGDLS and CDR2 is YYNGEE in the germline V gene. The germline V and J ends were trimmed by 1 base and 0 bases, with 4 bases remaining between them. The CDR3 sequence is CASSVLMNTEAFF. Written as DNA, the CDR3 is TGTGCCAGCAGCGTACTAATGAACACTGAAGCTTTCTTT.

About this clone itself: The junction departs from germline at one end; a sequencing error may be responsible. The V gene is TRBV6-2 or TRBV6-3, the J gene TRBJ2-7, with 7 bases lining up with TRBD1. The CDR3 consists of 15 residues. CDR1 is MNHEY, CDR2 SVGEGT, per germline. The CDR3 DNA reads TGTGCCAACAGTTACTCGACCGACAGGGCTTACGAGCAGTACTTC. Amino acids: CANSYSTDRAYEQYF.

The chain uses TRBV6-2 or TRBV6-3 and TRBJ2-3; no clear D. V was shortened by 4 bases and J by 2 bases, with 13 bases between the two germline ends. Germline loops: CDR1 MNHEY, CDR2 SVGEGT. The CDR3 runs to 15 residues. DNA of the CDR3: TGTGCCAGCAGTTTCCTAGGTTACTACACAGATACGCAGTATTTT. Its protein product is CASSFLGYYTDTQYF.

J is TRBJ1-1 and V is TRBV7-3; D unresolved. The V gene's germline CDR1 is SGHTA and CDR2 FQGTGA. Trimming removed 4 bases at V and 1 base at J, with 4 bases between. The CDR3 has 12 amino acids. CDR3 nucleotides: TGTGCCAGCAGCTACCAGAACACTGAAGCTTTCTTT. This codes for CASSYQNTEAFF.

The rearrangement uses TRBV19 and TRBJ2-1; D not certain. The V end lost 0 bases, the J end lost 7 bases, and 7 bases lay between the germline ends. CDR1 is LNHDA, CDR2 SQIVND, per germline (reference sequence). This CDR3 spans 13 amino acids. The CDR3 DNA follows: TGTGCCAGTAGTATAGATCCTAGTAATGAGCAGTTCTTC. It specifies CASSIDPSNEQFF.

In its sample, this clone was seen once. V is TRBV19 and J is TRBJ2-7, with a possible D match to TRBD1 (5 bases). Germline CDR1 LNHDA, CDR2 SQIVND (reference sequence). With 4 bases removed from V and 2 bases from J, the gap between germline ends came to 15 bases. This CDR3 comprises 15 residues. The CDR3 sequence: CASSKGARGTYEQYF. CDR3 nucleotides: TGTGCCAGTAGTAAAGGGGCAAGGGGAACCTACGAGCAGTACTTC.

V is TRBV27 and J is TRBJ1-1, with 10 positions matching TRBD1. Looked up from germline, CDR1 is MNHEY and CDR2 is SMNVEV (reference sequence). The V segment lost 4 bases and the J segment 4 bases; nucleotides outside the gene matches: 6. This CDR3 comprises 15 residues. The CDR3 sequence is CASSSRDRGFTEAFF. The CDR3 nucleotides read TGTGCCAGCAGTTCCCGGGACAGGGGTTTCACTGAAGCTTTCTTT.

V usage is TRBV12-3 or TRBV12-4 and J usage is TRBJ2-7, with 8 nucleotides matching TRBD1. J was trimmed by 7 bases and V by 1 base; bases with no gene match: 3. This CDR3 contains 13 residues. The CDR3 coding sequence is TGTGCCAGCAGTTTAGGGGACAGGAGGGAGCAGTACTTC. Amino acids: CASSLGDRREQYF.

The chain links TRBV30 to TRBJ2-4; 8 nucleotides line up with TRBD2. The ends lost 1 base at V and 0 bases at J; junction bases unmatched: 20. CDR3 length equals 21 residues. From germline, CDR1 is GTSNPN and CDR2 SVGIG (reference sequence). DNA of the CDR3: TGTGCCTGGAGTGGGGGCCAATATAGCGGGACTAAATTTCTAGCCAAAAACATTCAGTACTTC. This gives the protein CAWSGGQYSGTKFLAKNIQYF.

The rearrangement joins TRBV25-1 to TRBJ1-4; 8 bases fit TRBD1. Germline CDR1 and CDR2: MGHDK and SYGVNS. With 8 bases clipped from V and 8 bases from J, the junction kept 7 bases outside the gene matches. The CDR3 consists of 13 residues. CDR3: CASQDRVREKLFF. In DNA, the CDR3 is TGTGCCAGCCAGGACAGGGTGAGGGAAAAACTGTTTTTT.

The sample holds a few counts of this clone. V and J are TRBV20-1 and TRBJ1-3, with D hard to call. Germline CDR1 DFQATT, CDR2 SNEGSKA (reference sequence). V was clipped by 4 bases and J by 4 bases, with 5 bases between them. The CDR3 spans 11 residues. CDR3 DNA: TGCAGTGCTATAAAGGGAAACACCATATATTTT. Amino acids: CSAIKGNTIYF.

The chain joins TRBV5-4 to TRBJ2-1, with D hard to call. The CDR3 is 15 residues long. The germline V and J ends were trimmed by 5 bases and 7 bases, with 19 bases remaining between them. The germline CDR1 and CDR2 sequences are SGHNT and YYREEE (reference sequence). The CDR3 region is CASSSERVLRNEQFF. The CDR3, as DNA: TGTGCCAGCAGTTCCGAAAGGGTTTTAAGGAATGAGCAGTTCTTC.

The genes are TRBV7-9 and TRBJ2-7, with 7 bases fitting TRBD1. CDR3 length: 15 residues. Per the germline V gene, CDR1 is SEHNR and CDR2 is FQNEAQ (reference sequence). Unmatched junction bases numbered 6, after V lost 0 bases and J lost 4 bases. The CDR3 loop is CASSLAVGTEYEQYF. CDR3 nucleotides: TGTGCCAGCAGCTTAGCCGTAGGGACAGAGTACGAGCAGTACTTC.

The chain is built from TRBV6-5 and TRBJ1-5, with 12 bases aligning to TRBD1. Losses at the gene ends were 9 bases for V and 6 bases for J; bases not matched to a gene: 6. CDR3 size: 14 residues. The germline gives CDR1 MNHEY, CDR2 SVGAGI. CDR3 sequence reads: CASKWDRGPQPQHF. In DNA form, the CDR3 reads TGTGCCAGTAAGTGGGACAGGGGGCCTCAGCCCCAGCATTTT.

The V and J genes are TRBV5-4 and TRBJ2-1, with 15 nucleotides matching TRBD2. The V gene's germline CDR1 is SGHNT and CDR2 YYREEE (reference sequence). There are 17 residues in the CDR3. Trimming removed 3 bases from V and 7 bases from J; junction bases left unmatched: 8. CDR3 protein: CASSSRGLAGGMNEQFF. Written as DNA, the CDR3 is TGTGCCAGCAGCTCACGGGGACTAGCGGGGGGCATGAATGAGCAGTTCTTC.

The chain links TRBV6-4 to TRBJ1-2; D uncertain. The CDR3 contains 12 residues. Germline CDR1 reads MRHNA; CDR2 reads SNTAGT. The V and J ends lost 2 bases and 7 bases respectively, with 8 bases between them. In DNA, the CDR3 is TGTGCCAGCAGTGACGGAGGGCTTGGCTACACCTTC. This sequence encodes CASSDGGLGYTF.

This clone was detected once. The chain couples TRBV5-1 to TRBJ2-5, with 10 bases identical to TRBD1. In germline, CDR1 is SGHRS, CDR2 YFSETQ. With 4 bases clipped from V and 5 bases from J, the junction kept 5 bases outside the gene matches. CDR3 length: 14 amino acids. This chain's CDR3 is CASSPGQGSETQYF. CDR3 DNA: TGCGCCAGCAGCCCGGGACAGGGGTCGGAGACCCAGTACTTC.

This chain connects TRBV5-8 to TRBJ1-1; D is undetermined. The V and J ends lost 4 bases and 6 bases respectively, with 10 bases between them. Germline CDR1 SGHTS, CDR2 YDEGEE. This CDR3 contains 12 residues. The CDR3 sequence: CASSPGGAEAFF. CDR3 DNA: TGTGCCAGCAGCCCGGGTGGAGCTGAAGCTTTCTTT.

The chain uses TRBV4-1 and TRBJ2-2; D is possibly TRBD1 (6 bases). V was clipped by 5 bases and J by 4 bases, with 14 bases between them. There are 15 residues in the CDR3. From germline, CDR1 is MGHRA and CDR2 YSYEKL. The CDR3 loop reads CASSYLQGGTGELFF. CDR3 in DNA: TGCGCCAGCAGCTATTTGCAAGGGGGCACCGGGGAGCTGTTTTTT.

This CDR3 is CASSPRRSGQETQYF. In DNA, the CDR3 is TGTGCCAGCAGCCCTCGGAGGAGCGGACAAGAGACCCAGTACTTC. V gene TRBV27 combines with J gene TRBJ2-5; D is possibly TRBD2 (5 bases). This CDR3 spans 15 amino acids. The germline gives CDR1 MNHEY, CDR2 SMNVEV (reference sequence). V was trimmed by 6 bases and J by 2 bases, leaving 16 bases between them.

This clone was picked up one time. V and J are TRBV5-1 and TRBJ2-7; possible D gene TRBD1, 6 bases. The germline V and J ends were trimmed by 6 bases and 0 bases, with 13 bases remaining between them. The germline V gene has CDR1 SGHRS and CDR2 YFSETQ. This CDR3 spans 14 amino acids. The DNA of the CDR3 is TGCGCCAGCAACTACGGACAGCCCTCCTACGAGCAGTACTTC. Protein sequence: CASNYGQPSYEQYF. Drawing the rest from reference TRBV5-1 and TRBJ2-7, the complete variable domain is KAGVTQTPRYLIKTRGQQVTLSCSPISGHRSVSWYQQTPGQGLQFLFEYFSETQRNKGNFPGRFSGRQFSNSRSEMNVSTLELGDSALYLCASNYGQPSYEQYFGPGTRLTVT.